This T cell receptor (beta chain) comes out of a study of blood T cell repertoires in COVID-19. Turning to the study itself: For recovered donors of Cohort 3, there were two negative PCRs, clearance, or symptom resolution. PBMCs, B-cell-depleted T cells, or T cells were the source of the cDNA or gDNA that made up the material.

Participant-given clinical history determined each cohort assignment. CDR1 is SGHTA and CDR2 is FQGTGA in the germline V gene. The CDR3 contains 15 residues. V shed 2 bases and J shed 0 bases, with 11 bases lying between them. Authors' methods: Estimation of nucleated cell counts relied on the amplification of reference gene primers. Clones were sequenced by immunoSEQ multiplex PCR, and TCRdb holds only the in-frame ones, with some missing. That table is the source of V, J and clone size, and D and trimming were worked out from the DNA. This sample has roughly 230,000 clones, with around 86% found just once.

The material sequenced was PBMCs or T cells enriched from blood (not recorded which). The chain couples TRBV7-3 to TRBJ2-7; maybe TRBD1 (5 bases). The TCR comes from a young man in a cohort exposed to, infected with or recovered from COVID-19 (not recorded which). For the CDR3, the DNA is TGTGCCAGCAGCTTAGATCTGGGGCCCTCCTACGAGCAGTACTTC. The encoded protein is CASSLDLGPSYEQYF.